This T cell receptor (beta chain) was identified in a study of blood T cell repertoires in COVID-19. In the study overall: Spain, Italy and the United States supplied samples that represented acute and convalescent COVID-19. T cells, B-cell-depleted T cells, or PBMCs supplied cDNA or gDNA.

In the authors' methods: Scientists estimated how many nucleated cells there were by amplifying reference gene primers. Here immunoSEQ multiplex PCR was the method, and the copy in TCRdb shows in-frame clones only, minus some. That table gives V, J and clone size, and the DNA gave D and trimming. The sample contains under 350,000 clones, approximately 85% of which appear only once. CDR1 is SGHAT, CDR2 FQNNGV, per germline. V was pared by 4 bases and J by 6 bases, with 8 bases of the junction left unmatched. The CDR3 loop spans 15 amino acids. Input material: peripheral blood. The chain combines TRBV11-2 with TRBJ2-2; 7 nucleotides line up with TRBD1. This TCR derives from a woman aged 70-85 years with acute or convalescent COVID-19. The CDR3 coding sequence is TGTGCCAGCAGCTCGACAGGGAAAAGAGCCGGGGAGCTGTTTTTT. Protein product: CASSSTGKRAGELFF.